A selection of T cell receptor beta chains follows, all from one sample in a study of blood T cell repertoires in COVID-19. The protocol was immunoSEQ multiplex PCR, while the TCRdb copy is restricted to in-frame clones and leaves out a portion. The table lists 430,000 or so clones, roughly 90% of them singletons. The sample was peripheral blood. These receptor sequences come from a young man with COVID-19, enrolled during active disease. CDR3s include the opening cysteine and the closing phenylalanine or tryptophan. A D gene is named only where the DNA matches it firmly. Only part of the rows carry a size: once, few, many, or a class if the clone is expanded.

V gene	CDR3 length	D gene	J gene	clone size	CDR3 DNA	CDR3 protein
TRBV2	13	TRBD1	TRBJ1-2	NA	TGTGCCAGCAGTGAACAGGGGGCCTATGGCTACACCTTC	CASSEQGAYGYTF
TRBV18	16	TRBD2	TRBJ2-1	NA	TGTGCCAGCTCACCCGGGACTAGCGGGAGGTTAAATGAGCAGTTCTTC	CASSPGTSGRLNEQFF
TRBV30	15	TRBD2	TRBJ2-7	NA	TGTGCCGGATCCCCGGGGCTAGCGGGTATTAACGAGCAGTACTTC	CAGSPGLAGINEQYF
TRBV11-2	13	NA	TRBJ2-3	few	TGTGCCAGCAGCTTAGATTTAATGGATACGCAGTATTTT	CASSLDLMDTQYF
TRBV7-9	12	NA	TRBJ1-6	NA	TGTGGGACCGGGGGGAATAATTCACCCCTCCACTTT	CGTGGNNSPLHF
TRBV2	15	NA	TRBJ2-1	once	TGTGCCAGCAGTGAACAGGGGCTCTCCTACAATGAGCAGTTCTTC	CASSEQGLSYNEQFF
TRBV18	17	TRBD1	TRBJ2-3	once	TGTGCCAGCTCGCCACCGAGAGGGACAGGGGCCACAGATACGCAGTATTTT	CASSPPRGTGATDTQYF
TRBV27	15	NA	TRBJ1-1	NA	TGTGCCAGCAGTTTAGGTCCGGTGAGGAGCACTGAAGCTTTCTTT	CASSLGPVRSTEAFF
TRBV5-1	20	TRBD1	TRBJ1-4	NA	TGCGCCAGCAGCCTAACTATCGGACAGGGGAGAAGGTTGGGCAATGAAAAACTGTTTTTT	CASSLTIGQGRRLGNEKLFF
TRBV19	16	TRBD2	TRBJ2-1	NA	TGTGCCAGTAGTATTTTGGGAGGCGGGAGAGGAAATGAGCAGTTCTTC	CASSILGGGRGNEQFF
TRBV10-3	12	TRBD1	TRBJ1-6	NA	TGTGCCGTCGGACAGGGGAATTCACCCCTCCACTTT	CAVGQGNSPLHF
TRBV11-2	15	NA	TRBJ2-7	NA	TGTGCCAGCAGCTTATTTGGCGGCAGCTCCTACGAGCAGTACTTC	CASSLFGGSSYEQYF
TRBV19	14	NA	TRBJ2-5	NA	TGTGCCAGTAGTCGGGGGACCAGAACGGAGACCCAGTACTTC	CASSRGTRTETQYF
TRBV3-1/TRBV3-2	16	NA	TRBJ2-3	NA	TGTGCCAGCAGCCCCCGCCTGGGGAGTCGGTCAGATACGCAGTATTTT	CASSPRLGSRSDTQYF
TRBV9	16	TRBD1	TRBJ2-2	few	TGTGCCAGCAGCCCCCGGACAGGTTCTAACACCGGGGAGCTGTTTTTT	CASSPRTGSNTGELFF
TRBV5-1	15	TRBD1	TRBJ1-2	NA	TGCGCCAGCAGCCTAGTTGGGACAGGGATAGTGGGCTACACCTTC	CASSLVGTGIVGYTF
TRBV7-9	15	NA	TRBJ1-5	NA	TGTGCCAGCAGCATCTCAGGGGCACGCGATCAGCCCCAGCATTTT	CASSISGARDQPQHF
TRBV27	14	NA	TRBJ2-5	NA	TGTGCCAGCAGTTCGCGGGGCCAGTGGGAGACCCAGTACTTC	CASSSRGQWETQYF
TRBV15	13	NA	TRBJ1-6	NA	TGTGCCACCAGCAGAGGCTATGGTTCACCCCTCCACTTT	CATSRGYGSPLHF
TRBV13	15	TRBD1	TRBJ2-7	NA	TGTGCCAGCAGCTTATCGCCGGGACAGAACTACGAGCAGTACTTC	CASSLSPGQNYEQYF
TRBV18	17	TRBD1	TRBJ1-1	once	TGTGCCAGCTCACCCCCGAATGGACAGGGGGATACCACTGAAGCTTTCTTT	CASSPPNGQGDTTEAFF
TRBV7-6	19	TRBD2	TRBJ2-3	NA	TGTGCCAGCAGCTTAGTACCTAGCGGGAGGGAGTATAGCACAGATACGCAGTATTTT	CASSLVPSGREYSTDTQYF
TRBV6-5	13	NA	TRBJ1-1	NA	TGTGCCAGCAGGCCGGGGAGGAACACTGAAGCTTTCTTT	CASRPGRNTEAFF
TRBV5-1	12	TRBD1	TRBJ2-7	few	TGCGCCAGCCGCAAGACAGGGTACGAGCAGTACTTC	CASRKTGYEQYF
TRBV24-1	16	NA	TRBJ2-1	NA	TGTGCCACCAGTGATGCGGACAGTCGCTCCTACAATGAGCAGTTCTTC	CATSDADSRSYNEQFF
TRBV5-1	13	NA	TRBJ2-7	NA	TGCGCCAGCAGCATATTACAGGGTGGCGAGCAGTACTTC	CASSILQGGEQYF
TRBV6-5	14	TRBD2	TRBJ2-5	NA	TGTGCCAGCAGGCCGGGACTAGCGCAAGAGACCCAGTACTTC	CASRPGLAQETQYF
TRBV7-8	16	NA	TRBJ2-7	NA	TGTGCCAGCAGCCGTACGACGGGGAATCGACCCTACGAGCAGTACTTC	CASSRTTGNRPYEQYF
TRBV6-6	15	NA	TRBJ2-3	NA	TGTGCCAGCAGTTACAAGTCAGGGGTGGCAGATACGCAGTATTTT	CASSYKSGVADTQYF
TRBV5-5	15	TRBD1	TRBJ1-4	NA	TGTGCCAGCAGCTTACAGGGGGCGGGTAATGAAAAACTGTTTTTT	CASSLQGAGNEKLFF
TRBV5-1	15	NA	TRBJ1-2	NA	TGCGCCAGCAGCTTGGGGGGTCGGGAGAGCTATGGCTACACCTTC	CASSLGGRESYGYTF
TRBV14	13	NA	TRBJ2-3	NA	TGTGCCAGCGGGGGACAACTGACAGATACGCAGTATTTT	CASGGQLTDTQYF
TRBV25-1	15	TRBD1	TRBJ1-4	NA	TGTGCCAGCAGTGCACAGGGGCTGGCGTCTGAAAAACTGTTTTTT	CASSAQGLASEKLFF
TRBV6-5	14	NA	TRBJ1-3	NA	TGTGCCAGCAGGGGCGTCAGCTCTGGAAACACCATATATTTT	CASRGVSSGNTIYF
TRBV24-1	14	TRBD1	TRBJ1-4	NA	TGTGCCACCAGCGCGACAGGGGCGGGTGAAAAACTGTTTTTT	CATSATGAGEKLFF
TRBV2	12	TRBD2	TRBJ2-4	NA	TGTGCCAGCAGTGAGGCGGGGGACGACCAGTACTTC	CASSEAGDDQYF
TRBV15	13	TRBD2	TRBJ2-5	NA	TGTGCCACCAGCCGGATAGCGGGAGAGACCCAGTACTTC	CATSRIAGETQYF
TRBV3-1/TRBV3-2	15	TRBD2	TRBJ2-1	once	TGTGCCAGCAGCTTACAGCGGGAGTTCAACAATGAGCAGTTCTTC	CASSLQREFNNEQFF
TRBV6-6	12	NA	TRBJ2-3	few	TGTGCCAGCAGCGGACTGACAGATACGCAGTATTTT	CASSGLTDTQYF
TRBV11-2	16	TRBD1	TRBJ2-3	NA	TGTGCCAGCAGCTTTTACGGGACAGGGTACACAGATACGCAGTATTTT	CASSFYGTGYTDTQYF
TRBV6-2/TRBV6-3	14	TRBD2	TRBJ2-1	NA	TGTGCCAGCAGTTATTTAGGGCGGGGGAATGAGCAGTTCTTC	CASSYLGRGNEQFF